Here is one T cell receptor beta chain with its context. The data originate from a study of T cell responses to AZD1222 COVID-19 vaccine. Produced via immunoSEQ multiplex PCR; TCRdb's table is partial and in-frame only. The profile shows 70,000 or so clones, 70% to 90% of them singletons. This CDR3 has 11 amino acids. V was pared by 5 bases and J by 6 bases, with 8 bases between. Germline CDR1 and CDR2: SNHLY and FYNNEI. The TCR sequence derives from an adult in good health. This specimen consisted of peripheral blood, obtained on day 0 of AZD1222 vaccination. The chain links TRBV2 to TRBJ2-7; possibly TRBD1 for D (5 bases). This CDR3 reads CASSRQFEQYF. In DNA, the CDR3 is TGTGCCAGCAGTCGACAGTTCGAGCAGTACTTC.